This T cell receptor beta chain was obtained from a study of T cell responses to AZD1222 COVID-19 vaccine. Study findings and constraints: Seropositive status at baseline applied to only 5 to 7 AZD1222 recipients. Most donors were white British and more were female, and clonal diversity was possibly underestimated.

The protocol was immunoSEQ multiplex PCR, while the TCRdb copy is restricted to in-frame clones and leaves out a portion. The table has roughly 120,000 clones, 85% to 90% seen once. Details on this clone: Antigen: not known.

The CDR3 sequence is 13 residues long. CDR1 GTSNPN and CDR2 SVGIG come from the germline V gene (reference sequence). Trimming removed 1 base from V and 4 bases from J, with 10 bases in between. Sequenced here: peripheral blood, sampled 28 days after the second AZD1222 dose. This receptor was obtained from an adult who received the AZD1222 COVID-19 vaccine. V gene TRBV30 combines with J gene TRBJ1-1; D remains ambiguous. The chain's CDR3 is CAWSEAGSTEAFF. DNA for the CDR3: TGTGCCTGGAGTGAGGCAGGCTCCACTGAAGCTTTCTTT.